Reported below is one T cell receptor beta chain. This entry comes from a study of blood T cell repertoires in COVID-19. Study-wide context: Acute and convalescent COVID-19 specimens originated in the United States, Italy and Spain. In each case, the material was cDNA or gDNA derived from T cells, B-cell-depleted T cells, or PBMCs.

In germline, CDR1 is MNHEY, CDR2 SVGAGI. CDR3 length: 13 residues. V lost 7 bases to trimming and J lost 5 bases; unmatched junction nucleotides: 7. Study processing details: Researchers report that nucleated cell counts were estimated from reference gene primer amplification. The table came from immunoSEQ multiplex PCR; TCRdb's copy has only in-frame clones and leaves some out. V and J calls and clone size are given by that table; D and trimming were obtained from the DNA. The data contain approximately 240,000 clones, about 88% of them singletons. This clonotype originated in a woman between 40 and 55 years old who had recovered from COVID-19. The chain couples TRBV6-5 to TRBJ2-5; 7 nucleotides line up with TRBD1. The sequencing input was peripheral blood. The CDR3 loop reads CASTGTRGETQYF. For the CDR3, the DNA is TGTGCCAGCACCGGAACCAGGGGGGAGACCCAGTACTTC.